This T cell receptor beta chain originates from a study of shared clonotypes between healthy human individuals. At the level of the study: Used for every donor were three CD4 naive, three CD4 memory, two CD8 naive and one CD8 memory plate. Study conclusions and caveats: Clonotypes which were not shared had lower generation probabilities than clonotypes that all four donors shared.

Concerning this clone itself: Its antigen is still unknown.

Terminally differentiated effector memory CD45RA+ cells were excluded from the naive CD8 cells, which were CD45RO-negative and positively selected for CCR7. Germline-derived CDR1 and CDR2 are MNHNY and SVGAGI (reference sequence). With 6 bases clipped from V and 6 bases from J, the junction kept 14 bases outside the gene matches. The CDR3 has 16 residues. Profiled with immunoSEQ multiplex PCR; TCRdb holds only in-frame clones, not every one. Of roughly 600,000 clones listed, 95% to 98% are singletons. This clonotype originated in a man aged 30 to 45 in good health. The sequenced sample consisted of naive CD8+ T cells sorted from blood. The chain employs TRBV6-6 and TRBJ2-1; TRBD2 matches at 7 bases. The CDR3 loop is CASSLNPSGKPNEQFF. The DNA of the CDR3 is TGTGCCAGCAGCTTGAATCCGAGCGGGAAACCCAATGAGCAGTTCTTC.